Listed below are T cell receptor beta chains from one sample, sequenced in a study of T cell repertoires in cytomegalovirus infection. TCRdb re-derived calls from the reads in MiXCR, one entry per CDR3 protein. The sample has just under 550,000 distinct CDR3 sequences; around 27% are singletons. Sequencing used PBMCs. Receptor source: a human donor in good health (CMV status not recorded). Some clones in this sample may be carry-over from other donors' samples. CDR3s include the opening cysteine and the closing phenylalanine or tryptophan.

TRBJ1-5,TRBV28,CASSSGQTDQPQHF
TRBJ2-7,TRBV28,CASSSPIPGEQYF
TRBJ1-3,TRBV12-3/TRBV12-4,CASRQAGSGNTIYF
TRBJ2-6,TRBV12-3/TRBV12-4,CASRPTRFGSGANVLTF
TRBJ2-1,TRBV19,CASSKFRLAGLPQGGVYNEQFF
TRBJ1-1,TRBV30,CAWSVMNTNTEAFF
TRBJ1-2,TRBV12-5,CASSGPGYYGYTF
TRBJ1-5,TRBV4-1,CASSQVRDLGNPPQHF
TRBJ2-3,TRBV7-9,CASSRRRLGEDTQYF
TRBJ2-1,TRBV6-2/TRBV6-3,CASRLRQAGYNEQFF
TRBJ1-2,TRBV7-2,CASSSNSGTAPNGYTF
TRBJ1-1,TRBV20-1,CSASRAGLNTEAFF
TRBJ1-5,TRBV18,CASSPGGEPQHF
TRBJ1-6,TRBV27,CASSSPPGSPLHF
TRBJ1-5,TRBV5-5,CASSLGAAGEPQHF
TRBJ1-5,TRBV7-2,CASSDRAMNQPQHF
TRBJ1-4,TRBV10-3,CAINDGGTEKLFF
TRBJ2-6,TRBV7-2,CASSLLDRLLKHSGANVLTF
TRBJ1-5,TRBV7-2,CASGTPDSNQPQHF
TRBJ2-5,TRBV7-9,CASSFGTGVTETQYF
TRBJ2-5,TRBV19,CASSGTSGGVETQYF